Below are 21 T cell receptor beta chains sequenced from a single sample in a study of blood T cell repertoires in COVID-19. Sequencing was performed with immunoSEQ multiplex PCR; in TCRdb, only in-frame clones are kept and a portion is missing. The data show roughly 110,000 clones, over 65% seen once. Sequencing was done on a sample of peripheral blood. The receptors were gathered from an elderly man with COVID-19, enrolled during active disease.

This sequence joins TRBV19 and TRBJ1-4; 8 positions agree with TRBD1. The V gene end was trimmed by 9 bases and the J gene end by 2 bases; junction bases not matched to a gene: 11. The CDR3 consists of 16 residues. Germline V gene lookup returns CDR1 LNHDA and CDR2 SQIVND (reference sequence). CDR3 sequence (DNA): TGTGCCAGCAGACAGGGGATCTTTACGACTAATGAAAAACTGTTTTTT. Its translation is CASRQGIFTTNEKLFF.

This clone turned up a few times. The chain carries TRBV7-3 and TRBJ2-2, with D possibly being TRBD2 (5 bases). CDR3 length equals 13 residues. The V gene lost 7 bases and the J gene lost 2 bases, with 8 bases spanning the gap. Germline V gives CDR1 SGHTA, CDR2 FQGTGA. The CDR3 sequence: CASKDSNTGELFF. The CDR3 coding sequence is TGTGCCAGCAAGGACTCTAACACCGGGGAGCTGTTTTTT.

The V call is TRBV4-1, the J call TRBJ2-5; no clear D. V was cut by 3 bases and J by 1 base, with 18 bases left in between. This CDR3 spans 17 amino acids. Germline V gene data show CDR1 as MGHRA and CDR2 as YSYEKL. The CDR3 nucleotides read TGCGCCAGCAGCCACGGCCGACTGAGCGTCGGCCAAGAGACCCAGTACTTC. It codes for CASSHGRLSVGQETQYF.

The CDR3 protein is CASSLAVSGSSYNEQFF. The CDR3 bases are TGTGCCAGCAGCTTAGCAGTTAGCGGGAGCTCCTACAATGAGCAGTTCTTC. The chain links TRBV11-1 to TRBJ2-1; 9 bases line up with TRBD2. Germline CDR1 reads SGHAT; CDR2 reads FQDESV (reference sequence). The CDR3 contains 17 residues. The V segment lost 0 bases and the J segment 0 bases; nucleotides outside the gene matches: 3.

In this sample, this clone turned up a few times. The J gene is TRBJ2-2, the V gene TRBV9; TRBD2 matches at 14 bases. The CDR3 extends over 18 amino acids. CDR1 and CDR2 (germline): SGDLS, YYNGEE. The V and J ends lost 4 bases and 1 base, in that order; junction bases with no gene match: 6. CDR3 sequence reads: CASSSGTSGSLNTGELFF. For the CDR3, the DNA is TGTGCCAGCAGCTCCGGGACTAGCGGGAGTCTGAACACCGGGGAGCTGTTTTTT.

This clone was counted only a few times. The chain uses TRBV13 and TRBJ2-7; TRBD1 agrees at 9 bases. Germline V gene sequence: CDR1 PRHDT, CDR2 FYEKMQ (reference sequence). This CDR3 comprises 14 residues. Unmatched junction bases numbered 3, after V lost 3 bases and J lost 3 bases. For the CDR3, the DNA is TGTGCCAGCAGCTTGGGGACAGGGAACTACGAGCAGTACTTC. Its protein is CASSLGTGNYEQYF. Full variable domain (rest looked up from reference TRBV13 and TRBJ2-7): AAGVIQSPRHLIKEKRETATLKCYPIPRHDTVYWYQQGPGQDPQFLISFYEKMQSDKGSIPDRFSAQQFSDYHSELNMSSLELGDSALYFCASSLGTGNYEQYFGPGTRLTVT.

J is TRBJ1-1 and V is TRBV29-1; D is possibly TRBD1 (5 bases). V was cut by 4 bases and J by 6 bases, with 12 bases left in between. Germline values: CDR1 SQVTM, CDR2 ANQGSEA. This CDR3 region has 12 residues. CDR3 nucleotide sequence: TGCAGCGTTGCAGGGTCCCGGGCTGAAGCTTTCTTT. It is translated as CSVAGSRAEAFF.

The gene calls are TRBV4-2 and TRBJ1-1; a possible D gene is TRBD1 (6 bases). Germline assignment: CDR1 LGHNA and CDR2 YNFKEQ. CDR3 size: 15 residues. V was clipped by 0 bases and J by 8 bases, with 16 bases between them. The CDR3, as DNA: TGTGCCAGCAGCCAAGATCGACTCAGGGGTTCGGAAGCTTTCTTT. The encoded protein is CASSQDRLRGSEAFF.

This clone was recorded once. This chain joins TRBV24-1 and TRBJ1-2, with TRBD1 identical over 9 bases. The CDR3 spans 13 residues. Losses at the gene ends were 8 bases for V and 8 bases for J; bases not matched to a gene: 8. Germline CDR1 and CDR2: KGHDR and SFDVKD. CDR3 bases: TGTGCCACCAACGGACAGGGGACGGACGGCTACACCTTC. The encoded protein is CATNGQGTDGYTF.

The chain has TRBV7-9 and TRBJ2-5; TRBD2 agrees at 9 bases. The J segment lost 7 bases and the V segment lost 2 bases, leaving 8 bases of the junction unmatched. This CDR3 is built from 15 residues. Per germline, CDR1 SEHNR and CDR2 FQNEAQ (reference sequence). Here the CDR3 reads CASSLLPLAGSTQYF. The DNA for the CDR3 is TGTGCCAGCAGCTTACTCCCACTAGCGGGCTCGACCCAGTACTTC.

This clone was counted between two and nine times. This chain uses TRBV3-1 (or the pseudogene TRBV3-2) with TRBJ1-5, with 8 bases identical to TRBD1. Germline assignment: CDR1 LGHDT and CDR2 YNNKEL (reference sequence). Germline trimming cut 1 base from V and 8 bases from J; bases unmatched to any gene: 10. The CDR3 has 16 residues. CDR3 region: CASSQGGAGGVEPQHF. The CDR3 DNA reads as TGTGCCAGCAGCCAAGGAGGGGCAGGGGGCGTGGAGCCCCAGCATTTT.

The chain uses TRBV3-1 (or the pseudogene TRBV3-2) and TRBJ2-7; D possibly corresponds to TRBD2 (6 bases). Germline CDR1 reads LGHDT; CDR2 reads YNNKEL (reference sequence). Trimming pared 0 bases from V and 4 bases from J, leaving 16 bases between. The CDR3 contains 16 residues. The CDR3 sequence: CASSQDPGGDQYEQYF. The DNA of the CDR3 is TGTGCCAGCAGCCAAGATCCTGGAGGGGACCAATACGAGCAGTACTTC.

The chain combines TRBV2 with TRBJ1-2; possibly TRBD1 for D (6 bases). Germline V gene lookup returns CDR1 SNHLY and CDR2 FYNNEI. V was pared by 8 bases and J by 5 bases, with 15 bases between. This CDR3 contains 13 residues. The DNA for the CDR3 is TGTGCCAGCCTCAGGGGCCCCTATTATGGCTACACCTTC. It translates to CASLRGPYYGYTF.

This clone was seen a few times. The rearrangement joins TRBV18 to TRBJ1-2, with 9 bases that match TRBD1. CDR3 length equals 16 residues. V shed 6 bases, J shed 0 bases, and the junction held 8 bases outside the gene matches. Germline V gives CDR1 KGHSH, CDR2 LQKENI. This CDR3 reads CASSPGTGTSNYGYTF. In DNA form, the CDR3 reads TGTGCCAGCTCCCCCGGGACAGGGACCTCTAACTATGGCTACACCTTC. Looking up the rest from reference TRBV18 and TRBJ1-2 gives the full variable domain: NAGVMQNPRHLVRRRGQEARLRCSPMKGHSHVYWYRQLPEEGLKFMVYLQKENIIDESGMPKERFSAEFPKEGPSILRIQQVVRGDSAAYFCASSPGTGTSNYGYTFGSGTRLTVV.

The chain recombines TRBV5-1 with TRBJ1-2; D is unresolved. Germline V gives CDR1 SGHRS, CDR2 YFSETQ. V dropped 4 bases and J dropped 2 bases, with 9 bases sitting between them. The CDR3 has 13 residues. Here the CDR3 reads CASSKGENYGYTF. CDR3 DNA: TGCGCCAGCAGCAAGGGAGAAAACTATGGCTACACCTTC.

The genes are TRBV27 and TRBJ2-7; D perhaps matches TRBD2 (6 bases). CDR3 length: 14 amino acids. The V gene lost 4 bases and the J gene lost 7 bases, with 17 bases spanning the gap. Looked up from germline, CDR1 is MNHEY and CDR2 is SMNVEV (reference sequence). CDR3 region: CASSSQGGAREQYF. The DNA of the CDR3 is TGTGCCAGCAGTTCCCAGGGCGGGGCGAGAGAGCAGTACTTC.

The chain has TRBV9 and TRBJ1-2; D is undetermined. V lost 0 bases to trimming and J lost 0 bases, with 9 bases between them. Per germline, CDR1 SGDLS and CDR2 YYNGEE. This CDR3 is built from 15 residues. The CDR3 protein is CASSVEGLANYGYTF. The CDR3 region has the DNA TGTGCCAGCAGCGTAGAAGGCCTAGCTAACTATGGCTACACCTTC.

V usage is TRBV18 and J usage is TRBJ1-3; 7 nucleotides line up with TRBD1. This CDR3 comprises 18 residues. Germline V gene sequence: CDR1 KGHSH, CDR2 LQKENI. The junction had 16 bases not matched to a gene; V was cut back by 3 bases and J by 5 bases. The CDR3 sequence is CASSPIQTRQGWRNTIYF. DNA of the CDR3: TGTGCCAGCTCACCCATCCAGACCCGACAGGGTTGGAGAAACACCATATATTTT. Complete variable domain (other parts from reference TRBV18 and TRBJ1-3): NAGVMQNPRHLVRRRGQEARLRCSPMKGHSHVYWYRQLPEEGLKFMVYLQKENIIDESGMPKERFSAEFPKEGPSILRIQQVVRGDSAAYFCASSPIQTRQGWRNTIYFGEGSWLTVV.

The V and J genes are TRBV3-1 (or the pseudogene TRBV3-2) and TRBJ2-1; the match to TRBD2 covers 11 bases. V dropped 4 bases and J dropped 13; count of bases not matched to a gene: 9. This CDR3 is built from 14 residues. From germline, CDR1 is LGHDT and CDR2 YNNKEL (reference sequence). CDR3 region: CASSRDSGRAGQFF. The DNA of the CDR3 is TGTGCCAGCAGCCGGGATAGCGGGAGGGCCGGACAGTTCTTC.

The rearrangement uses TRBV6-5 and TRBJ2-1, with D maybe TRBD2 (6 bases). The CDR3 runs to 14 residues. Germline CDR1 is MNHEY and CDR2 is SVGAGI. V lost 9 bases to trimming and J lost 3 bases, with 15 bases between them. CDR3 loop: CASRGRLDYNEQFF. The CDR3, as DNA: TGTGCCAGTCGGGGGAGACTCGACTACAATGAGCAGTTCTTC.

This clone was counted between two and nine times. The CDR3, as DNA: TGCAGCGTTGGGACAGGGTATGGCTACACCTTC. Its translation is CSVGTGYGYTF. The rearrangement links TRBV29-1 to TRBJ1-2; 8 nucleotides line up with TRBD1. Germline V gene lookup returns CDR1 SQVTM and CDR2 ANQGSEA. This CDR3 contains 11 residues. With 4 bases clipped from V and 5 bases from J, the junction kept 0 bases outside the gene matches. Full variable domain (outside the CDR3, taken from reference TRBV29-1 and TRBJ1-2): SAVISQKPSRDICQRGTSLTIQCQVDSQVTMMFWYRQQPGQSLTLIATANQGSEATYESGFVIDKFPISRPNLTFSTLTVSNMSPEDSSIYLCSVGTGYGYTFGSGTRLTVV.